One and the same sample provided the 2 T cell receptor beta chains below, sequenced in a study of identifying expanded T cells in peripheral blood. Assay used: immunoSEQ multiplex PCR; TCRdb lists only in-frame clones, some missing. The table records about 89,000 clones, 86% of them present only once. The specimen was blood. The source of these receptors is a person aged 18 to 70 in good health.

The chain carries TRBV7-9 and TRBJ1-2; D is possibly TRBD1 (6 bases). Germline lookup yields CDR1 SEHNR and CDR2 FQNEAQ (reference sequence). Deletions cut 5 bases from V and 2 bases from J, with 15 bases between. CDR3 length: 15 amino acids. The CDR3 sequence: CASSISGQGNYGYTF. CDR3 in DNA: TGTGCCAGCAGCATATCGGGCCAGGGGAACTATGGCTACACCTTC.

J is TRBJ2-7 and V is TRBV15, with 8 nucleotides matching TRBD1. V dropped 5 bases and J dropped 3; count of bases not matched to a gene: 9. CDR3 length equals 15 residues. CDR1 and CDR2 from the germline V gene are LNHNV and YYDKDF (reference sequence). CDR3 amino acids: CATSGRTGSLYEQYF. Here the CDR3 DNA reads TGTGCCACCAGCGGTCGGACAGGGTCGCTCTACGAGCAGTACTTC.